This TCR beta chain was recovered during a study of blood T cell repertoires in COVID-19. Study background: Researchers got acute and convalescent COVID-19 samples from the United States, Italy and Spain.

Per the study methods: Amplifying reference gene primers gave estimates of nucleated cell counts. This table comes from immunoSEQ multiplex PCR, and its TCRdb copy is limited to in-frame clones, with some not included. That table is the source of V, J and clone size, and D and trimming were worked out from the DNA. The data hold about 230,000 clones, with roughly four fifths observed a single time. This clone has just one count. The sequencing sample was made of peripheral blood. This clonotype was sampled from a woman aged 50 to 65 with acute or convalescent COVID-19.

In nucleotides, the CDR3 is TGTGCCAGCAAGGGGGCAGGGAGAAATAATTCACCCCTCCACTTT. Its translation is CASKGAGRNNSPLHF. The genes are TRBV2 and TRBJ1-6, with 7 bases that match TRBD1. The CDR3 runs 15 residues. With 7 bases clipped from V and 5 bases from J, the junction kept 8 bases outside the gene matches. The germline CDR1 and CDR2 sequences are SNHLY and FYNNEI.